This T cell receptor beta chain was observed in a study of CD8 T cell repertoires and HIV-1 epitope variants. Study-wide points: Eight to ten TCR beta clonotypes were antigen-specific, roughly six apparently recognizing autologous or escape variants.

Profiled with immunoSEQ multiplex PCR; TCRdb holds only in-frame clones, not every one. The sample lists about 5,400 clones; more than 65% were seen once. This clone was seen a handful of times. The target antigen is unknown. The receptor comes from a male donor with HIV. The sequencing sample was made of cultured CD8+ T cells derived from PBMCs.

The CDR3, as DNA: TGTGCCAGCAGGCGGGGAGACGAGCAGTTCTTC. This translates into CASRRGDEQFF. The V gene is TRBV28, the J gene TRBJ2-1; D is perhaps TRBD2 (6 bases). Trimming shortened V by 6 bases and J by 10 bases, and 10 bases separated the two germline ends. This CDR3 is built from 11 residues. The germline CDR1 and CDR2 sequences are MDHEN and SYDVKM.